This T cell receptor beta chain was profiled in a study of persistence of HIV-infected CD4 T cells. The immunoSEQ assay was version 4, run in survey mode. The data were produced by immunoSEQ multiplex PCR, yet TCRdb's version contains in-frame clones alone and is incomplete. The sample records some 23,000 clones, around 67% being singletons. With regard to this clone: Its matching antigen is unknown.

Overlapping HIV-1 Gag 15-mer peptides at approximately 0.91 ug per peptide per mL were used. CD4+ T cells upregulating both CD40 ligand and CD69 were sorted as responding cells. These HIV-1-infected adults initiated suppressive ART in chronic infection. This clonotype was sampled from an adult man with HIV who was CMV-seropositive. The specimen was CD4+ T cells sorted from PBMCs after approximately 19-hour stimulation, collected from a patient who received antiretroviral therapy.

The CDR3 sequence: CASSIGTGRSTNTEAFF. The CDR3, as DNA: TGTGCCAGTAGTATTGGGACAGGGAGGTCAACGAACACTGAAGCTTTCTTT. V is TRBV19 and J is TRBJ1-1; 9 bases align to TRBD1. The CDR3 consists of 17 residues. The trim removed 3 bases at V and 1 base at J, leaving 9 bases unmatched. Germline V lookup: CDR1 LNHDA, CDR2 SQIVND (reference sequence).